This entry features one TCR beta chain sequence. The sample is drawn from a study of shared clonotypes between healthy human individuals. TCRdb's table, derived via immunoSEQ multiplex PCR, lists solely in-frame clones and lacks some. This table has 2,500,000 or so clones, approximately 94% appearing once. There are 15 residues in the CDR3. Per the germline V gene, CDR1 is MNHNS and CDR2 is SASEGT. The trim removed 4 bases at V and 7 bases at J, leaving 8 bases unmatched. Sequencing was done on a sample of naive CD4+ T cells sorted from blood. Subset of the sample: CD45RA+ positively selected. V is TRBV6-1 and J is TRBJ1-2, with TRBD1 matching 11 bases. The clonotype comes from a man aged 18 to 35 in good health. CDR3 coding DNA: TGTGCCAGCAGTGGATGGACAGGGGGCGCTTCTGGCTACACCTTC. The encoded protein is CASSGWTGGASGYTF.